This is a list of T cell receptor beta chains from one sample in a study of control samples from healthy donors and cancer patients. Method: immunoSEQ multiplex PCR; TCRdb's copy keeps in-frame clones and lacks some. The sample holds tens of thousands of clones; about 88% are singletons and the top ten take roughly 6.9%. Sequences were obtained from blood. The receptors come from a man in his fifties in good health. CDR3s include the opening cysteine and the closing phenylalanine or tryptophan. Each record gives: J gene, clone size, V gene, CDR3 protein. Part of the rows lack a size; the others show once, few, many or a class for expanded clones.

J gene: TRBJ2-2
clone size: NA
V gene: TRBV5-1
CDR3 protein: CASSLTALGANTGELFF

J gene: TRBJ1-6
clone size: NA
V gene: TRBV7-7
CDR3 protein: CASSQDSYSPLHF

J gene: TRBJ2-1
clone size: NA
V gene: TRBV18
CDR3 protein: CASSPVAGNEQFF

J gene: TRBJ1-1
clone size: NA
V gene: TRBV7-7
CDR3 protein: CASSLAKGGEAFF

J gene: TRBJ1-1
clone size: NA
V gene: TRBV12-5
CDR3 protein: CASGLEVSTEAFF

J gene: TRBJ1-5
clone size: NA
V gene: TRBV30
CDR3 protein: CAWSYSGGNQPQHF

J gene: TRBJ2-1
clone size: NA
V gene: TRBV30
CDR3 protein: CAWSGGRLLNEQFF

J gene: TRBJ2-1
clone size: NA
V gene: TRBV7-2
CDR3 protein: CASSGQQGYNEQFF

J gene: TRBJ1-3
clone size: NA
V gene: TRBV5-4
CDR3 protein: CASSVGQGIAEGNTIYF

J gene: TRBJ1-1
clone size: large
V gene: TRBV7-9
CDR3 protein: CASSTGNRDTEAFF

J gene: TRBJ1-6
clone size: NA
V gene: TRBV2
CDR3 protein: CASNPSSVGNSPLHF

J gene: TRBJ1-1
clone size: NA
V gene: TRBV5-4
CDR3 protein: CASSRQGEDTEAFF

J gene: TRBJ1-3
clone size: once
V gene: TRBV19
CDR3 protein: CATYDGTGAGNTIYF

J gene: TRBJ1-1
clone size: NA
V gene: TRBV3-1/TRBV3-2
CDR3 protein: CASSPYGTVTEAFF

J gene: TRBJ2-3
clone size: NA
V gene: TRBV7-8
CDR3 protein: CASSLSSGTGVTDTQYF

J gene: TRBJ1-6
clone size: once
V gene: TRBV5-1
CDR3 protein: CASSLESGTHSPLHF

J gene: TRBJ1-2
clone size: NA
V gene: TRBV15
CDR3 protein: CATSLGPGTPYGYTF

J gene: TRBJ2-2
clone size: once
V gene: TRBV7-9
CDR3 protein: CASSSGQGGNVAGELFF

J gene: TRBJ2-3
clone size: NA
V gene: TRBV6-4
CDR3 protein: CASSEQAGDTQYF

J gene: TRBJ1-2
clone size: NA
V gene: TRBV20-1
CDR3 protein: CSASTGVNGYTF

J gene: TRBJ1-1
clone size: once
V gene: TRBV19
CDR3 protein: CASSIGTGQGNTEAFF

J gene: TRBJ1-2
clone size: once
V gene: TRBV3-1/TRBV3-2
CDR3 protein: CASSFRPGHPSAFATF